This TCR beta chain emerged from a study of blood T cell repertoires in COVID-19. Sequencing was performed with immunoSEQ multiplex PCR; in TCRdb, only in-frame clones are kept and a portion is missing. The top ten hold around 7% of the sample, which has about 170,000 clones, approximately 82% seen once. CDR3 length: 11 amino acids. V lost 5 bases and J 3 bases, leaving 5 bases between the germline ends. The chain links TRBV12-3 or TRBV12-4 to TRBJ2-7; D is uncertain. The specimen was peripheral blood. This receptor was taken from a woman in her forties with COVID-19, enrolled during active disease. This CDR3 reads CASSQNYEQYF. The CDR3 region has the DNA TGTGCCAGCAGTCAAAACTACGAGCAGTACTTC.